One and the same sample provided the 24 T cell receptor beta chains below, sequenced in a study of blood T cells in healthy people across ages. Alongside a J-beta primer mix, a sample-barcoded 5' primer served in a second PCR lasting about 7 to 12 cycles. Each CDR3 protein is one row after TCRdb ran MiXCR on the 5' RACE reads. The sample includes 700,000 to 850,000 distinct CDR3 sequences, around 36% seen only once; the top ten take over 10%. The sample comprised blood. These receptors all stem from a man aged 18 to 30 in good health.

This clonotype was detected ten times or more. V gene TRBV12-3 or TRBV12-4 combines with J gene TRBJ1-5, with D hard to call. V lost 5 bases, J lost 6 bases, and 5 bases lay in between. The CDR3 has 11 residues. CDR3 sequence (DNA): TGTGCCAGCAGTGACGGTCAGCCCCAGCATTTT. Translation gives CASSDGQPQHF.

The chain joins TRBV7-9 to TRBJ2-5; D gene uncertain. V was trimmed by 0 bases and J by 1 base, leaving 9 bases between them. Germline lookup yields CDR1 SEHNR and CDR2 FQNEAQ (reference sequence). The CDR3 extends over 15 amino acids. This chain's CDR3 is CASSLALDIQETQYF. CDR3 coding DNA: TGTGCCAGCAGCTTAGCGTTGGATATCCAAGAGACCCAGTACTTC.

This chain joins TRBV15 and TRBJ2-3; 9 nucleotides align to TRBD2. The germline gives CDR1 LNHNV, CDR2 YYDKDF (reference sequence). The ends lost 0 bases at V and 0 bases at J; junction bases unmatched: 4. The CDR3 length is 17 residues. CDR3 region: CATSREASGVSTDTQYF. CDR3 DNA: TGTGCCACCAGCAGAGAGGCTAGCGGGGTTAGCACAGATACGCAGTATTTT. Full variable domain (missing parts from reference TRBV15 and TRBJ2-3): DAMVIQNPRYQVTQFGKPVTLSCSQTLNHNVMYWYQQKSSQAPKLLFHYYDKDFNNEADTPDNFQSRRPNTSFCFLDIRSPGLGDTAMYLCATSREASGVSTDTQYFGPGTRLTVL.

At least ten counts were recorded for this clonotype. The chain uses TRBV12-3 or TRBV12-4 and TRBJ1-5, with a tentative D call TRBD1 (5 bases). V was shortened by 6 bases and J by 7 bases, with 16 bases between the two germline ends. The length of the CDR3 is 14 residues. The CDR3 protein is CASSLSGGNQPQHF. CDR3 sequence (DNA): TGTGCCAGCAGCCTTTCTGGGGGGAACCAGCCCCAGCATTTT.

This clonotype was seen many times. This sequence joins TRBV12-3 or TRBV12-4 and TRBJ2-7; no clear D gene. This CDR3 has 12 amino acids. Trimming removed 5 bases at V and 4 bases at J, with 9 bases between. For the CDR3, the DNA is TGTGCCAGCAGTGGCCCAATATACGAGCAGTACTTC. Encoded protein: CASSGPIYEQYF.

This clonotype was counted between two and nine times. The chain recombines TRBV12-3 or TRBV12-4 with TRBJ2-7; 11 bases are a match to TRBD2. With V trimmed by 7 bases and J by 0 bases, 11 bases remained unmatched. CDR3 length: 17 residues. The CDR3 DNA is TGTGCCAGCATCCCCGGACTAGCGGGCTTATCCTCCTACGAGCAGTACTTC. It specifies CASIPGLAGLSSYEQYF.

The chain has TRBV4-3 and TRBJ1-6; D ambiguous. CDR1 is LGHNA, CDR2 YSLEER, per germline. The CDR3 loop spans 13 amino acids. The germline V and J ends were trimmed by 3 bases and 9 bases, with 9 bases remaining between them. The CDR3 sequence: CASSHDRSSPLHF. CDR3 DNA: TGCGCCAGCAGCCACGACCGGAGTTCACCCCTCCACTTT.

CDR3 sequence: CSARPGTGGDQPQHF. The CDR3, as DNA: TGCAGTGCTAGACCCGGGACAGGGGGTGATCAGCCCCAGCATTTT. The chain uses TRBV20-1 and TRBJ1-5; 11 bases fit TRBD1. CDR3 length equals 15 residues. Trimming at V came to 2 bases and at J to 5 bases, leaving 5 bases not matched to a gene. Germline V gives CDR1 DFQATT, CDR2 SNEGSKA (reference sequence).

Concerning this clonotype itself: Being one base from a much bigger clone, this may be a read error. The J gene is TRBJ2-3, the V gene TRBV5-4; TRBD2 agrees at 8 bases. The CDR3 extends over 15 amino acids. The V segment lost 3 bases and the J segment 4 bases; nucleotides outside the gene matches: 7. Germline V gene sequence: CDR1 SGHNT, CDR2 YYREEE (reference sequence). CDR3 DNA: TGTGCCAGCAGCTCCGGGGGGGTTAGCGCAGATACGCAGTATTTT. Translated: CASSSGGVSADTQYF.

V is TRBV20-1 and J is TRBJ2-1; D call uncertain. This CDR3 has 11 amino acids. Germline V lookup: CDR1 DFQATT, CDR2 SNEGSKA (reference sequence). Trimming took off 3 bases at V and 13 bases at J, with 13 bases between the two ends. This CDR3 is CSASGQETQFF. The CDR3 coding sequence is TGCAGTGCTAGCGGTCAAGAGACCCAGTTCTTC.

The chain employs TRBV14 and TRBJ2-4, with D possibly TRBD1 on 5 matching bases. Germline V gives CDR1 SGHDN, CDR2 FVKESK. V lost 0 bases to trimming and J lost 3 bases, with 9 bases between them. This CDR3 has 15 residues. The CDR3 here is CASSQDLQGKNIQYF. The CDR3 bases are TGTGCCAGCAGCCAAGATCTTCAGGGCAAAAACATTCAGTACTTC.

This clonotype appeared a few times. In nucleotides, the CDR3 is TGCAGTGCTAGAGATTCGGCAGGGGTCACCGGGGAGCTGTTTTTT. As protein: CSARDSAGVTGELFF. The rearrangement links TRBV20-1 to TRBJ2-2; possibly TRBD1 for D (6 bases). This CDR3 spans 15 amino acids. V lost 0 bases and J lost 4, with 12 bases in between. From germline, CDR1 is DFQATT and CDR2 SNEGSKA (reference sequence).

The chain couples TRBV5-6 to TRBJ2-7; D is possibly TRBD2 (5 bases). This CDR3 contains 16 residues. V lost 2 bases to trimming and J lost 2 bases, with 17 bases between them. Germline CDR1 reads SGHDT; CDR2 reads YYEEEE. CDR3 nucleotides: TGTGCCAGCAGCTTCTTTAGAGGAGGTTCGCCCTACGAGCAGTACTTC. Translated: CASSFFRGGSPYEQYF.

This clonotype was recorded only once. The gene calls are TRBV20-1 and TRBJ2-1; 9 positions agree with TRBD1. The CDR3 consists of 14 residues. With 3 bases clipped from V and 3 bases from J, the junction kept 3 bases outside the gene matches. Germline-derived CDR1 and CDR2 are DFQATT and SNEGSKA (reference sequence). The CDR3 region has the DNA TGCAGTGCTAGTCCGGGACAGGGCTACAATGAGCAGTTCTTC. Translated: CSASPGQGYNEQFF.

Concerning this clonotype itself: A much larger clonotype is one base distant, so this may be a read error. The V gene is TRBV20-1, the J gene TRBJ2-3; 8 bases fit TRBD2. V gave up 2 bases and J gave up 5 bases; unmatched junction bases: 15. The CDR3 is 17 amino acids. From germline, CDR1 is DFQATT and CDR2 SNEGSKA (reference sequence). The CDR3 loop is CSARSPSRAGVRDTQYF. In nucleotides, the CDR3 is TGCAGTGCTAGATCCCCTTCACGAGCGGGGGTACGAGATACGCAGTATTTT.

In this sample, this clonotype turned up a few times. This chain connects TRBV7-3 to TRBJ2-7, with no clear D. The germline CDR1 and CDR2 sequences are SGHTA and FQGTGA. The CDR3 covers 13 residues. Trimming pared 4 bases from V and 2 bases from J, leaving 9 bases between. CDR3 in amino acids: CASSSRPPYEQYF. The CDR3 DNA reads TGTGCCAGCAGCTCTCGACCGCCCTACGAGCAGTACTTC.

This clonotype was observed many times. The chain employs TRBV15 and TRBJ1-2, with a weak D call TRBD1 (5 bases). Trimming left V 0 bases short and J 2 bases short, with 19 bases between. Germline CDR1 and CDR2: LNHNV and YYDKDF (reference sequence). This CDR3 spans 18 amino acids. The CDR3 loop is CATSRDREADRRNYGYTF. The CDR3 DNA sequence: TGTGCCACCAGCAGAGATCGGGAAGCTGACAGACGAAACTATGGCTACACCTTC.

The chain couples TRBV9 to TRBJ2-1; 10 bases align to TRBD1. V gave up 3 bases and J gave up 8 bases; unmatched junction bases: 11. This CDR3 is built from 16 residues. The V gene's germline CDR1 is SGDLS and CDR2 YYNGEE. CDR3 coding DNA: TGTGCCAGCAGCGGGCCCCAGACAGGGGGCTTACATGAGCAGTTCTTC. The encoded protein is CASSGPQTGGLHEQFF. Full variable domain (remainder filled in from reference TRBV9 and TRBJ2-1): DSGVTQTPKHLITATGQRVTLRCSPRSGDLSVYWYQQSLDQGLQFLIQYYNGEERAKGNILERFSAQQFPDLHSELNLSSLELGDSALYFCASSGPQTGGLHEQFFGPGTRLTVL.

This chain joins TRBV5-1 and TRBJ2-1; a weak D match, TRBD2 (6 bases). Germline V gene data show CDR1 as SGHRS and CDR2 as YFSETQ. The length of the CDR3 is 15 residues. V dropped 5 bases and J dropped 6 bases, with 18 bases sitting between them. The CDR3 DNA is TGCGCCAGCAGTCGGGACGGGGGATTGGTCAATGAGCAGTTCTTC. It yields the protein CASSRDGGLVNEQFF.

This clonotype was detected a few times. The J gene is TRBJ1-1, the V gene TRBV6-2 or TRBV6-3; D may be TRBD1 (5 bases). Looked up from germline, CDR1 is MNHEY and CDR2 is SVGEGT. V gave up 6 bases and J gave up 2 bases, with 10 bases separating them. This CDR3 region has 13 residues. The CDR3 protein is CASRHRTNTEAFF. For the CDR3, the DNA is TGTGCCAGCAGGCACAGGACCAACACTGAAGCTTTCTTT.

The CDR3, as DNA: TGCGCCAGCAGCCAAGATATCCCAGGGGGCCGTTACAATGAGCAGTTCTTC. Residues: CASSQDIPGGRYNEQFF. The V and J genes are TRBV4-3 and TRBJ2-1; 8 nucleotides match TRBD1. This CDR3 has 17 amino acids. Germline assignment: CDR1 LGHNA and CDR2 YSLEER. With V trimmed by 0 bases and J by 4 bases, 8 bases remained unmatched.

The V gene is TRBV10-3, the J gene TRBJ2-7, with a possible D match to TRBD1 (6 bases). Germline V lookup: CDR1 ENHRY, CDR2 SYGVKD. Trimming left V 9 bases short and J 6 bases short, with 24 bases between. The CDR3 has 15 residues. The CDR3 sequence is CAIAASGTLFGEQYF. The CDR3, as DNA: TGTGCCATTGCCGCGTCCGGGACACTGTTTGGCGAGCAGTACTTC.

The rearrangement joins TRBV7-9 to TRBJ2-5, with D unclear. The CDR3 is made up of 16 amino acids. V was cut by 5 bases and J by 1 base, with 17 bases left in between. The germline gives CDR1 SEHNR, CDR2 FQNEAQ (reference sequence). CDR3 DNA sequence: TGTGCCAGCAGCGCCCCGGCGGCGCGAGGCCAAGAGACCCAGTACTTC. Translating gives CASSAPAARGQETQYF.

V gene TRBV12-3 or TRBV12-4 combines with J gene TRBJ1-2; D remains unclear. V lost 2 bases and J 2 bases, leaving 18 bases between the germline ends. CDR3 length: 17 amino acids. The CDR3 reads CASSLSQEGRENYGYTF. In DNA form, the CDR3 reads TGTGCCAGCAGTTTAAGCCAGGAAGGCCGGGAGAACTATGGCTACACCTTC.